A single sample is the source of the 9 T cell receptor beta chains below, sequenced in a study of blood T cell repertoires in COVID-19. The table came from immunoSEQ multiplex PCR; TCRdb's copy has only in-frame clones and leaves some out. This sample yields 70,000 to 100,000 clones, of which about 88% are seen a single time; less than 6% belongs to the top ten. The sequenced material came from peripheral blood. The receptors originated from a woman older than 75 with active COVID-19.

The J gene is TRBJ2-7, the V gene TRBV12-3 or TRBV12-4; D unclear. V was trimmed by 1 base and J by 3 bases, leaving 7 bases between them. There are 13 residues in the CDR3. CDR3 in DNA: TGTGCCAGCAGTTTAGGCAGTTACTACGAGCAGTACTTC. As protein: CASSLGSYYEQYF.

This chain joins TRBV28 and TRBJ1-2, with TRBD1 identical over 9 bases. Trimming took 3 bases from V and 2 from J; bases not matched to a gene: 7. The CDR3 consists of 16 residues. Germline values: CDR1 MDHEN, CDR2 SYDVKM. In DNA, the CDR3 is TGTGCCAGCAGTTTGAGGGACAGGGAATTGAACTATGGCTACACCTTC. Its protein product is CASSLRDRELNYGYTF.

This clone came up once. This rearrangement joins TRBV11-3 to TRBJ2-3; TRBD2 agrees at 7 bases. The CDR3 loop spans 14 amino acids. Unmatched junction bases numbered 3, after V lost 3 bases and J lost 3 bases. Looked up from germline, CDR1 is SGHNT and CDR2 is YENEEA. The CDR3 region is CASSFGGRTDTQYF. For the CDR3, the DNA is TGTGCCAGCAGCTTTGGCGGGAGAACAGATACGCAGTATTTT.

The chain employs TRBV5-6 and TRBJ2-5; 12 bases match TRBD2. The J segment lost 2 bases and the V segment lost 4 bases, leaving 12 bases of the junction unmatched. Germline V gives CDR1 SGHDT, CDR2 YYEEEE. CDR3 length: 18 amino acids. CDR3 amino acids: CASSRRTSGIPKQETQYF. In DNA, the CDR3 is TGTGCCAGCAGCCGCCGGACTAGCGGGATTCCGAAACAAGAGACCCAGTACTTC.

The chain couples TRBV11-2 to TRBJ1-6, with a tentative D call TRBD1 (6 bases). V gave up 6 bases and J gave up 7 bases, with 13 bases separating them. Germline CDR1 and CDR2: SGHAT and FQNNGV. This CDR3 spans 14 amino acids. CDR3 residues: CASRDGTTNSPLHF. CDR3 in DNA: TGTGCCAGCAGGGACGGGACAACAAATTCACCCCTCCACTTT. The full variable domain, rest sourced from reference TRBV11-2 and TRBJ1-6, is EAGVAQSPRYKIIEKRQSVAFWCNPISGHATLYWYQQILGQGPKLLIQFQNNGVVDDSQLPKDRFSAERLKGVDSTLKIQPAKLEDSAVYLCASRDGTTNSPLHFGNGTRLTVT.

The chain carries TRBV6-5 and TRBJ1-2, with 12 bases fitting TRBD1. Germline assignment: CDR1 MNHEY and CDR2 SVGAGI. This CDR3 comprises 15 residues. With 6 bases clipped from V and 2 bases from J, the junction kept 4 bases outside the gene matches. In nucleotides, the CDR3 is TGTGCCAGCAGGGGACAGGGGGCGTCGAACTATGGCTACACCTTC. Protein product: CASRGQGASNYGYTF.

The rearrangement joins TRBV5-8 to TRBJ1-3, with TRBD1 matching over 7 bases. The CDR3 runs 16 residues. Germline CDR1 SGHTS, CDR2 YDEGEE. The V gene end was trimmed by 0 bases and the J gene end by 2 bases; junction bases not matched to a gene: 5. The CDR3 reads CASSLARGATGNTIYF. The CDR3 DNA reads TGTGCCAGCAGCTTGGCCAGGGGGGCTACTGGAAACACCATATATTTT.

The chain recombines TRBV11-3 with TRBJ2-7; 9 positions agree with TRBD1. This CDR3 region has 14 residues. Germline CDR1 is SGHNT and CDR2 is YENEEA. V dropped 5 bases and J dropped 12; count of bases not matched to a gene: 14. In DNA, the CDR3 is TGTGCCAGCAGCCCTGGGACAGGGCCCGCGGGGCTGTACTTC. Amino acids: CASSPGTGPAGLYF.

This clone was observed a single time. The chain links TRBV2 to TRBJ2-5, with TRBD2 matching 9 bases. Germline assignment: CDR1 SNHLY and CDR2 FYNNEI. CDR3 length equals 17 residues. The V gene end was trimmed by 3 bases and the J gene end by 6 bases; junction bases not matched to a gene: 14. The CDR3 nucleotides are TGTGCCAGCAGTGAGAAAGGGGCGGGAGGGCCTGAGAAGACCCAGTACTTC. Translated: CASSEKGAGGPEKTQYF.